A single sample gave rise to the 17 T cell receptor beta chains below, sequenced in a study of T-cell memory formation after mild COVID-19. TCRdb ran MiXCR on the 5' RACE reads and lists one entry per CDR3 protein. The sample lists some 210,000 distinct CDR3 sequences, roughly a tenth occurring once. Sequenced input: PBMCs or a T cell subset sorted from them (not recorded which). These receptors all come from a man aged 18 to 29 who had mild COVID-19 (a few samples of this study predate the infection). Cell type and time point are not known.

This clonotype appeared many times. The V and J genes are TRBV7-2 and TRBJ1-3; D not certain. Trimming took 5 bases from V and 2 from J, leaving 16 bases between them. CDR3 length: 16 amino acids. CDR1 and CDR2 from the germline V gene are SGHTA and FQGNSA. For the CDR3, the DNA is TGTGCCAGCAGCACGGGTCCCCATCGGGCTGGAAACACCATATATTTT. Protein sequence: CASSTGPHRAGNTIYF. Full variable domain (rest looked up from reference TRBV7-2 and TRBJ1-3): GAGVSQSPSNKVTEKGKDVELRCDPISGHTALYWYRQSLGQGLEFLIYFQGNSAPDKSGLPSDRFSAERTGGSVSTLTIQRTQQEDSAVYLCASSTGPHRAGNTIYFGEGSWLTVV.

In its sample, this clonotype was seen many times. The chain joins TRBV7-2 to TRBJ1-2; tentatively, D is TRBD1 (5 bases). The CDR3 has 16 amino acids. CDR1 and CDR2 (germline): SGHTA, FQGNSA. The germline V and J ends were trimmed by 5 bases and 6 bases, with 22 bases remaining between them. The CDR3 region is CASSPQPPGLGDGYTF. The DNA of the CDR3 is TGTGCCAGCAGCCCACAACCGCCGGGGCTGGGGGATGGCTACACCTTC.

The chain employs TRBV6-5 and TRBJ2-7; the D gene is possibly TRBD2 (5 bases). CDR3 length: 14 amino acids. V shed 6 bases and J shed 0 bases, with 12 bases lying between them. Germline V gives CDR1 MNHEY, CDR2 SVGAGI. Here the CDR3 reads CASRGSGLSYEQYF. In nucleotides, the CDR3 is TGTGCCAGCAGGGGCAGTGGACTCTCCTACGAGCAGTACTTC.

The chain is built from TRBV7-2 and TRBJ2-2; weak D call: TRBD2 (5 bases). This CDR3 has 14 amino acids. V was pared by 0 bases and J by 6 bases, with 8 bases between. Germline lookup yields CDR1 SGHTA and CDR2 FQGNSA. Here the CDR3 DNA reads TGTGCCAGCAGCTTAGCGTCCGGGGCCGGGGAGCTGTTTTTT. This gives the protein CASSLASGAGELFF.

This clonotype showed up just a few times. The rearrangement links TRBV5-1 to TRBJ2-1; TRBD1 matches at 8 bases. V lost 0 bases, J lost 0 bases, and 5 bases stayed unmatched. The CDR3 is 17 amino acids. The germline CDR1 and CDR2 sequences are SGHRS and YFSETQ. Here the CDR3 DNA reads TGCGCCAGCAGCTTGGCCGCGACAGGGGCCTCCTACAATGAGCAGTTCTTC. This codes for CASSLAATGASYNEQFF.

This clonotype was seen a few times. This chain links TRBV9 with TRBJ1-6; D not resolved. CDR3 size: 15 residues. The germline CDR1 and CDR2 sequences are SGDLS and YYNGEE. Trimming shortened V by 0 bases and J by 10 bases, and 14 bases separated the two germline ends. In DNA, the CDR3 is TGTGCCAGCAGCGTAGGCCAGGACTCGGGATCACCCCTCCACTTT. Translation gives CASSVGQDSGSPLHF.

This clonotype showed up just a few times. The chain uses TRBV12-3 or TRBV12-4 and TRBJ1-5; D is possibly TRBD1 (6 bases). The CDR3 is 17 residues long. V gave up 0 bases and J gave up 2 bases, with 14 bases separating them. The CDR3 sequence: CASSLARGASGNQPQHF. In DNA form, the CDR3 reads TGTGCCAGCAGTTTAGCAAGGGGGGCGAGCGGCAATCAGCCCCAGCATTTT.

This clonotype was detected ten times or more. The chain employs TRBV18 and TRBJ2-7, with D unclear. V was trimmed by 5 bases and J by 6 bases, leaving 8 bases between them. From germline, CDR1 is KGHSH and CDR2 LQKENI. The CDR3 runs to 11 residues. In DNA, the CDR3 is TGTGCCAGCTCATCGTATGGCGAGCAGTACTTC. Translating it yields CASSSYGEQYF.

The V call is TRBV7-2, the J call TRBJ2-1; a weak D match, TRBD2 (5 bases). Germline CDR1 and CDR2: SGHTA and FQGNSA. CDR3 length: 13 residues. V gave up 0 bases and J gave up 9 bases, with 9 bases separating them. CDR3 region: CASSLALAVEQFF. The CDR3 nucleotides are TGTGCCAGCAGCTTAGCCCTAGCAGTTGAGCAGTTCTTC.

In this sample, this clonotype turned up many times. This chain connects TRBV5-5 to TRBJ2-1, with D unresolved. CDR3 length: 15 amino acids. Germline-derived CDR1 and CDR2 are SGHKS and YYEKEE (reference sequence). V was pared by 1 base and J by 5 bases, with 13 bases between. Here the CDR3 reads CASSLYPDGNNEQFF. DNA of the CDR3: TGTGCCAGCAGCTTGTACCCCGACGGTAACAATGAGCAGTTCTTC.

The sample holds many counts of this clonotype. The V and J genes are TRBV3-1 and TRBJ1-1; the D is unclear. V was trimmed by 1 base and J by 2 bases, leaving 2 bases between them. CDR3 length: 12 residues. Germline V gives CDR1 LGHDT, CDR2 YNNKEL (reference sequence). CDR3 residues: CASSQANTEAFF. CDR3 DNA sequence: TGTGCCAGCAGCCAAGCCAACACTGAAGCTTTCTTT. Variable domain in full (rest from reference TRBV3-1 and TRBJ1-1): DTAVSQTPKYLVTQMGNDKSIKCEQNLGHDTMYWYKQDSKKFLKIMFSYNNKELIINETVPNRFSPKSPDKAHLNLHINSLELGDSAVYFCASSQANTEAFFGQGTRLTVV.

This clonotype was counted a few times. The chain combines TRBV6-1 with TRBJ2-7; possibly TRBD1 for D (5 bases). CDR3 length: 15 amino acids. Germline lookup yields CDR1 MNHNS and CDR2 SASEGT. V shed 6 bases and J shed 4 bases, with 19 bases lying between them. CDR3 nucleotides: TGTGCCAGCAGGCAATACCAGGGTGGCGGTTACGAGCAGTACTTC. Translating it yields CASRQYQGGGYEQYF.

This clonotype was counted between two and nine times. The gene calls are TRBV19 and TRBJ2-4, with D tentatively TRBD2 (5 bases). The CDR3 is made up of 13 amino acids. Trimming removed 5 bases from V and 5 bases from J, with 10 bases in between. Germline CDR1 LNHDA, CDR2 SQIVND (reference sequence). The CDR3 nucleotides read TGTGCCAGTAGTGTGGACTGGGAAAACATTCAGTACTTC. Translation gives CASSVDWENIQYF.

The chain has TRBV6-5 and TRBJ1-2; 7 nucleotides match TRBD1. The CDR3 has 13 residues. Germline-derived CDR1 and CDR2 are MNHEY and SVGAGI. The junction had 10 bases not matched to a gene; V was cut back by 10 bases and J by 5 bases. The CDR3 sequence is CATSRDSFYGYTF. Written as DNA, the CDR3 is TGTGCCACCTCCCGGGACAGTTTTTATGGCTACACCTTC.

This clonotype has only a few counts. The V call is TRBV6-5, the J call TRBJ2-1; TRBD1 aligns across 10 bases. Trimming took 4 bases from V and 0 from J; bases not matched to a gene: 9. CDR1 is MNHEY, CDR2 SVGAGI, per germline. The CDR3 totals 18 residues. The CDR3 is CASSSGTGVSLSYNEQFF. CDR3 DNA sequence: TGTGCCAGCAGTTCCGGGACAGGGGTGTCCCTCTCCTACAATGAGCAGTTCTTC.

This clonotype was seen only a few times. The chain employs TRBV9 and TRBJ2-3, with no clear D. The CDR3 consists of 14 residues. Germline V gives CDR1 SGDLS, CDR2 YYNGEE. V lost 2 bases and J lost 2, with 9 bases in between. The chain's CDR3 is CASSVRIITDTQYF. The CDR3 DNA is TGTGCCAGCAGCGTCAGGATAATCACAGATACGCAGTATTTT. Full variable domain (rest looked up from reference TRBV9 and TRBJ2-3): DSGVTQTPKHLITATGQRVTLRCSPRSGDLSVYWYQQSLDQGLQFLIQYYNGEERAKGNILERFSAQQFPDLHSELNLSSLELGDSALYFCASSVRIITDTQYFGPGTRLTVL.

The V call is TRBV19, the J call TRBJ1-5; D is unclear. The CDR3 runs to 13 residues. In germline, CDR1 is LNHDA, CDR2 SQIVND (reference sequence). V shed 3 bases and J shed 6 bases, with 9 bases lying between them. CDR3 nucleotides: TGTGCCAGTAGTATGAGGATGGGTCAGCCCCAGCATTTT. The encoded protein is CASSMRMGQPQHF.